These 9 T cell receptor beta chains were sequenced from one sample in a study of T cell repertoires in ileal Crohn's disease. The protocol was immunoSEQ multiplex PCR, while the TCRdb copy is restricted to in-frame clones and leaves out a portion. The data contain around 9,000 clones, around 77% of them singletons. The sample taken for sequencing was ileal tissue. Source of these receptors: an adult with Crohn's disease.

This rearrangement joins TRBV30 to TRBJ1-1; a possible D gene is TRBD1 (5 bases). Germline V gives CDR1 GTSNPN, CDR2 SVGIG (reference sequence). The CDR3 totals 16 residues. V lost 5 bases and J 0 bases, leaving 19 bases between the germline ends. DNA for the CDR3: TGTGCCTGGCACTTCAGGGATATTGGTATGAACACTGAAGCTTTCTTT. Residues: CAWHFRDIGMNTEAFF.

The CDR3 DNA reads as TGTGCCAGCAGTCGGGACAGGGCCTTGGGAAACACCATATATTTT. Protein sequence: CASSRDRALGNTIYF. The chain carries TRBV6-5 and TRBJ1-3; 9 bases agree with TRBD1. Germline V gives CDR1 MNHEY, CDR2 SVGAGI. CDR3 length equals 15 residues. V lost 5 bases and J lost 4; bases outside the gene matches: 6.

DNA for the CDR3: TGTGCCAGCAGCCCCTCGGGACACCTTTACGAGCAGTACTTC. It codes for CASSPSGHLYEQYF. This chain links TRBV7-2 with TRBJ2-7, with D perhaps TRBD1 (6 bases). Germline V lookup: CDR1 SGHTA, CDR2 FQGNSA. The V end lost 5 bases, the J end lost 4 bases, and 15 bases lay between the germline ends. This CDR3 is 14 amino acids long.

J is TRBJ1-5 and V is TRBV5-8, with D perhaps TRBD1 (6 bases). V dropped 4 bases and J dropped 1 base, with 21 bases sitting between them. CDR3 size: 18 residues. The germline CDR1 and CDR2 sequences are SGHTS and YDEGEE. This chain's CDR3 is CASSLTGGGIGSNQPQHF. As DNA, the CDR3 is TGTGCCAGCAGCCTAACCGGCGGGGGCATAGGAAGCAATCAGCCCCAGCATTTT.

V is TRBV2 and J is TRBJ2-7, with D uncertain. Trimming removed 5 bases at V and 2 bases at J, with 16 bases between. The germline V gene has CDR1 SNHLY and CDR2 FYNNEI. CDR3 length: 15 amino acids. The CDR3 reads CASSIMRQGTYEQYF. The CDR3 region has the DNA TGTGCCAGCAGTATAATGAGACAAGGAACCTACGAGCAGTACTTC.

V gene TRBV11-1 combines with J gene TRBJ1-1, with D unresolved. With 3 bases removed from V and 4 bases from J, the gap between germline ends came to 9 bases. Germline loops: CDR1 SGHAT, CDR2 FQDESV (reference sequence). The CDR3 runs 13 residues. CDR3 DNA sequence: TGTGCCAGCAGCTTCGAGGGCGGCACTGAAGCTTTCTTT. It is translated as CASSFEGGTEAFF.

The V gene is TRBV7-9, the J gene TRBJ1-6, with 7 bases lining up with TRBD1. After removal of 5 bases from V and 9 bases from J, the junction contained 13 bases not matched to a gene. CDR3 length: 16 residues. Germline assignment: CDR1 SEHNR and CDR2 FQNEAQ (reference sequence). CDR3 amino acids: CASSLYRQGGSSPLHF. The CDR3 DNA sequence: TGTGCCAGCAGCCTCTACCGACAGGGTGGGAGTTCACCCCTCCACTTT.

The chain combines TRBV9 with TRBJ1-2, with D perhaps TRBD1 (6 bases). Trimming stripped 7 bases from V and 5 bases from J, with 15 bases between. Per germline, CDR1 SGDLS and CDR2 YYNGEE. The CDR3 is 13 amino acids. The CDR3 bases are TGTGCCAGCGCGGCCGGGACACATTATGGCTACACCTTC. This sequence encodes CASAAGTHYGYTF.

By share, this clone ranks as large. J is TRBJ1-3 and V is TRBV27; TRBD1 is a possible D gene (5 bases). Germline assignment: CDR1 MNHEY and CDR2 SMNVEV (reference sequence). V lost 5 bases and J 0 bases, leaving 20 bases between the germline ends. There are 18 residues in the CDR3. CDR3 amino acids: CASSPQTGGVSSGNTIYF. The CDR3 DNA reads as TGTGCCAGCAGTCCTCAAACGGGGGGGGTAAGCTCTGGAAACACCATATATTTT.